A single sample gave rise to the 29 T cell receptor beta chains below, sequenced in a study of shared clonotypes between healthy human individuals. Sequenced by immunoSEQ multiplex PCR; TCRdb stores in-frame clones only, minus some. This table has over 95,000 clones, approximately 70% appearing once. The sequenced sample was memory CD8+ T cells sorted from blood. Subset meaning: CD45RO+ cells pooled with CCR7-negative TemRA cells. These receptors came from a woman aged 25 to 39 in good health.

The chain joins TRBV19 to TRBJ1-2, with D possibly being TRBD1 (5 bases). In germline, CDR1 is LNHDA, CDR2 SQIVND (reference sequence). V lost 0 bases and J lost 1, with 15 bases in between. This CDR3 region has 17 residues. In DNA, the CDR3 is TGTGCCAGTAGTATAGATTTTGGACACCCTCTTAACTATGGCTACACCTTC. Encoded protein: CASSIDFGHPLNYGYTF.

The V gene is TRBV7-9, the J gene TRBJ2-1; 7 nucleotides match TRBD2. The germline V gene encodes CDR1 SEHNR and CDR2 FQNEAQ (reference sequence). The trim removed 5 bases at V and 7 bases at J, leaving 5 bases unmatched. The CDR3 is 13 amino acids. For the CDR3, the DNA is TGTGCCAGCAGCGAGGGAGGGGTAAATGAGCAGTTCTTC. Protein product: CASSEGGVNEQFF.

This chain connects TRBV10-3 to TRBJ2-7; perhaps TRBD2 as D (5 bases). CDR3 size: 16 residues. The germline V gene encodes CDR1 ENHRY and CDR2 SYGVKD. V was pared by 6 bases and J by 1 base, with 19 bases between. CDR3 residues: CAISSDYPPGSYEQYF. The CDR3 nucleotides are TGTGCCATCAGCTCGGATTACCCTCCGGGGTCCTACGAGCAGTACTTC.

CDR3 sequence (DNA): TGTGCCAGCAGCCTGAACCTCGAGAGAGTGGAGACCCAGTACTTC. Its translation is CASSLNLERVETQYF. This chain links TRBV7-8 with TRBJ2-5; no reliable D call. There are 15 residues in the CDR3. Germline loops: CDR1 SGHVS, CDR2 FQNEAQ. Trimming removed 5 bases from V and 5 bases from J, with 18 bases in between.

This clone was observed a few times. CDR3 in amino acids: CASSLEGDRGYTF. The CDR3 DNA sequence: TGTGCCAGCAGCTTGGAGGGGGATCGGGGCTACACCTTC. This rearrangement joins TRBV5-4 to TRBJ1-2; TRBD1 is a possible D gene (6 bases). Germline lookup yields CDR1 SGHNT and CDR2 YYREEE (reference sequence). The V end was cut by 0 bases, the J end by 8 bases, with 11 bases between. The CDR3 length is 13 residues.

The J gene is TRBJ2-7, the V gene TRBV28, with D perhaps matching TRBD2 (5 bases). CDR1 and CDR2 (germline): MDHEN, SYDVKM. V was clipped by 3 bases and J by 6 bases, with 6 bases between them. The CDR3 covers 11 residues. The CDR3 region has the DNA TGTGCCAGCAGTTTTACTAGCGAGCAGTACTTC. This sequence encodes CASSFTSEQYF.

V gene TRBV9 combines with J gene TRBJ2-7; D may be TRBD2 (5 bases). Trimming shortened V by 4 bases and J by 3 bases, and 11 bases separated the two germline ends. This CDR3 comprises 13 residues. Germline V CDR1 and CDR2: SGDLS, YYNGEE. CDR3 in amino acids: CASSPGIGYEQYF. DNA for the CDR3: TGTGCCAGCAGCCCCGGGATCGGCTACGAGCAGTACTTC.

The V and J genes are TRBV4-1 and TRBJ2-1; D not resolved. The V end was cut by 1 base, the J end by 8 bases, with 6 bases between. This CDR3 contains 12 residues. CDR1 is MGHRA and CDR2 is YSYEKL in the germline V gene. CDR3 amino acids: CASSQVGDEQFF. The DNA of the CDR3 is TGCGCCAGCAGCCAAGTCGGCGATGAGCAGTTCTTC.

This chain links TRBV7-9 with TRBJ2-5; 8 nucleotides match TRBD2. The CDR3 spans 15 residues. Germline assignment: CDR1 SEHNR and CDR2 FQNEAQ (reference sequence). J was trimmed by 2 bases and V by 3 bases; bases with no gene match: 5. The CDR3 region has the DNA TGTGCCAGCAGCTTCCAGACTAGCGTGCAAGAGACCCAGTACTTC. Translating gives CASSFQTSVQETQYF.

The CDR3 reads CASSPTVYSTDTQYF. CDR3 bases: TGTGCCAGCAGCCCGACAGTCTACAGCACAGATACGCAGTATTTT. The gene calls are TRBV7-9 and TRBJ2-3; the D gene is possibly TRBD1 (5 bases). Trimming took off 5 bases at V and 0 bases at J, with 12 bases between the two ends. Germline V gene sequence: CDR1 SEHNR, CDR2 FQNEAQ (reference sequence). CDR3 length equals 15 residues.

This clone turned up a few times. The chain joins TRBV7-9 to TRBJ2-7; 7 bases align to TRBD1. CDR3 length: 17 residues. CDR1 is SEHNR, CDR2 FQNEAQ, per germline (reference sequence). J gave up 1 base and V 7 bases, and 16 bases lay outside the gene matches. The DNA for the CDR3 is TGTGCCAGCAAAGTCTTCGATGGGGACAGAGGGTCCTACGAGCAGTACTTC. Amino acid sequence: CASKVFDGDRGSYEQYF.

V gene TRBV5-1 combines with J gene TRBJ1-1, with 12 bases matching TRBD1. The length of the CDR3 is 15 residues. Per germline, CDR1 SGHRS and CDR2 YFSETQ. J gave up 5 bases and V 4 bases, and 6 bases lay outside the gene matches. The CDR3 sequence: CASSPRDRGQTEAFF. The CDR3 nucleotides read TGCGCCAGCAGCCCCCGGGACAGGGGGCAGACTGAAGCTTTCTTT.

This clone was recorded only once. The V gene is TRBV14, the J gene TRBJ2-7, with D maybe TRBD2 (5 bases). Trimming removed 6 bases at V and 6 bases at J, with 12 bases between. Looked up from germline, CDR1 is SGHDN and CDR2 is FVKESK. This CDR3 has 12 residues. CDR3 amino acids: CASSFTRSEQYF. The CDR3, as DNA: TGTGCCAGCAGTTTTACTAGATCCGAGCAGTACTTC.

The V and J genes are TRBV28 and TRBJ2-5, with 7 bases that match TRBD2. The V gene end was trimmed by 3 bases and the J gene end by 4 bases; junction bases not matched to a gene: 2. CDR3 length: 13 amino acids. The germline V gene has CDR1 MDHEN and CDR2 SYDVKM. This CDR3 is CASSFPSGETQYF. As DNA, the CDR3 is TGTGCCAGCAGTTTTCCTAGCGGAGAGACCCAGTACTTC.

V usage is TRBV9 and J usage is TRBJ1-5, with D possibly being TRBD1 (5 bases). V lost 4 bases and J 5 bases, leaving 16 bases between the germline ends. The length of the CDR3 is 15 residues. Per the germline V gene, CDR1 is SGDLS and CDR2 is YYNGEE. CDR3 in amino acids: CASSRGGGSHQPQHF. CDR3 DNA sequence: TGTGCCAGCAGCCGTGGGGGGGGGAGCCATCAGCCCCAGCATTTT.

V usage is TRBV7-9 and J usage is TRBJ2-2, with a tentative D call TRBD1 (5 bases). The CDR3 runs to 15 residues. V shed 5 bases and J shed 1 base, with 11 bases lying between them. Germline V gene data show CDR1 as SEHNR and CDR2 as FQNEAQ (reference sequence). CDR3 sequence: CASSTFQGNTGELFF. The CDR3 nucleotides are TGTGCCAGCAGCACCTTCCAGGGGAACACCGGGGAGCTGTTTTTT.

This chain joins TRBV19 and TRBJ1-5, with TRBD1 as a possible D gene (6 bases). This CDR3 comprises 17 residues. In germline, CDR1 is LNHDA, CDR2 SQIVND (reference sequence). V lost 2 bases, J lost 5 bases, and 19 bases lay in between. Written as DNA, the CDR3 is TGTGCCAGTAGTATATATGGGGGGCGGTTCCCGTATCAGCCCCAGCATTTT. It yields the protein CASSIYGGRFPYQPQHF.

This clone occurred a few times. This chain joins TRBV5-6 and TRBJ1-4; no clear D. CDR1 is SGHDT, CDR2 YYEEEE, per germline. This CDR3 contains 13 residues. V was pared by 0 bases and J by 8 bases, with 8 bases between. DNA of the CDR3: TGTGCCAGCAGCTTGGTCCGCATCGAAAAACTGTTTTTT. It encodes CASSLVRIEKLFF.

The V gene is TRBV19, the J gene TRBJ2-7, with 15 bases fitting TRBD2. The junction had 9 bases not matched to a gene; V was cut back by 6 bases and J by 6 bases. The CDR3 sequence is 16 residues long. From germline, CDR1 is LNHDA and CDR2 SQIVND (reference sequence). This CDR3 is CASSPHSGLAGGEQYF. The CDR3 coding sequence is TGTGCCAGTAGCCCGCACTCGGGACTAGCGGGAGGCGAGCAGTACTTC.

The V gene is TRBV27, the J gene TRBJ2-5, with D unresolved. Near its end, the DNA agrees better with TRBJ2-7, so the J call may be wrong. The CDR3 covers 13 residues. CDR1 is MNHEY, CDR2 SMNVEV, per germline (reference sequence). The CDR3 here is CASSPRLLGEQYF. CDR3 in DNA: TGTGCCAGCAGTCCGCGTCTGTTAGGCGAGCAGTACTTC.

This chain joins TRBV28 and TRBJ2-7; D is ambiguous. The CDR3 consists of 15 residues. Trimming removed 7 bases at V and 1 base at J, with 17 bases between. The germline V gene has CDR1 MDHEN and CDR2 SYDVKM. CDR3 in amino acids: CASIPLGSESYEQYF. The CDR3 coding sequence is TGTGCCAGCATCCCTCTGGGGTCGGAATCCTACGAGCAGTACTTC.

This clone is a singleton in its sample. The genes are TRBV6-5 and TRBJ2-7, with D possibly called TRBD1 or TRBD2 (5 bases each). This CDR3 is built from 16 residues. With 0 bases removed from V and 4 bases from J, the gap between germline ends came to 16 bases. Germline assignment: CDR1 MNHEY and CDR2 SVGAGI. Here the CDR3 reads CASSYSWGTRFYEQYF. Written as DNA, the CDR3 is TGTGCCAGCAGTTACTCTTGGGGGACCCGGTTTTACGAGCAGTACTTC.

This sequence joins TRBV6-1 and TRBJ2-3, with a weak D call TRBD1 (6 bases). V lost 2 bases and J lost 0, with 9 bases in between. The CDR3 contains 15 residues. The germline gives CDR1 MNHNS, CDR2 SASEGT. CDR3 sequence (DNA): TGTGCCAGCAGTGAAAGCAGGGGTAGCACAGATACGCAGTATTTT. Amino acids: CASSESRGSTDTQYF.

V usage is TRBV2 and J usage is TRBJ2-7; 7 bases are a match to TRBD1. This CDR3 contains 14 residues. The junction had 6 bases not matched to a gene; V was cut back by 2 bases and J by 5 bases. Germline assignment: CDR1 SNHLY and CDR2 FYNNEI. This CDR3 reads CASSEIGQVNEQYF. CDR3 coding DNA: TGTGCCAGCAGTGAAATAGGACAGGTAAACGAGCAGTACTTC.

The V and J genes are TRBV27 and TRBJ2-6, with a tentative D call TRBD2 (6 bases). This CDR3 contains 16 residues. V lost 2 bases, J lost 2 bases, and 10 bases lay in between. Looked up from germline, CDR1 is MNHEY and CDR2 is SMNVEV (reference sequence). The CDR3 sequence is CASSLGGAAGANVLTF. CDR3 sequence (DNA): TGTGCCAGCAGTTTAGGAGGGGCGGCTGGGGCCAACGTCCTGACTTTC.

This rearrangement joins TRBV11-3 to TRBJ2-2, with D perhaps assigned TRBD1 or TRBD2 (5 bases each). Germline CDR1 reads SGHNT; CDR2 reads YENEEA. This CDR3 has 18 amino acids. Between the trimmed V and J ends, which lost 2 bases and 5 bases, there was a span of 21 bases. CDR3 DNA: TGTGCCAGCAGCTTAAAATCTTGGGGGTCTAGTGATACCGGGGAGCTGTTTTTT. The encoded protein is CASSLKSWGSSDTGELFF.

This clone was picked up one time. A single base separates this from a much larger clone, so it may be a read error. The gene calls are TRBV6-7 and TRBJ1-5, with D uncertain. TRBV6-7 qualifies as an ORF whose function is uncertain. This CDR3 is built from 13 residues. Trimming stripped 6 bases from V and 2 bases from J, with 8 bases between. This chain's CDR3 is CASRAVGNQPQHF. Written as DNA, the CDR3 is TGTGCCAGCAGGGCGGTCGGCAATCAGCCCCAGCATTTT.

The chain combines TRBV5-4 with TRBJ2-7, with TRBD2 identical over 10 bases. Germline V gene data show CDR1 as SGHNT and CDR2 as YYREEE (reference sequence). This CDR3 region has 18 residues. V was clipped by 1 base and J by 4 bases; unmatched bases: 14. DNA of the CDR3: TGTGCCAGCAGCTTGATTCTAGCGGGAGCCCTTGACGCTTACGAGCAGTACTTC. It translates to CASSLILAGALDAYEQYF.

In its sample, this clone was seen once. The rearrangement joins TRBV28 to TRBJ1-4; D is ambiguous. Trimming left V 6 bases short and J 7 bases short, with 21 bases between. The CDR3 length is 16 residues. The germline V gene encodes CDR1 MDHEN and CDR2 SYDVKM. CDR3 residues: CASRERDWGRGEKLFF. CDR3 nucleotides: TGTGCCAGCAGGGAAAGAGACTGGGGTAGAGGTGAAAAACTGTTTTTT.